The next 18 T cell receptor beta chains were all read from a single sample in a study of identical twins. TCRdb re-derived calls from the 5' RACE reads in MiXCR, one entry per CDR3 protein. The sample consists of 200,000 to 250,000 distinct CDR3 sequences, 6.5% of them appearing once. A further study also used this sample, focusing on T cells expressing NK-cell markers.

The sample consisted of CD8+ T cells sorted from blood. The receptors shown here come from a woman aged 18-35 years in good health.

The chain employs TRBV29-1 and TRBJ1-5; D perhaps matches TRBD1 (6 bases). Trimming left V 4 bases short and J 5 bases short, with 9 bases between. This CDR3 is built from 12 residues. Germline V CDR1 and CDR2: SQVTM, ANQGSEA. Here the CDR3 reads CSVAGADQPQHF. The CDR3 nucleotides read TGCAGCGTTGCAGGGGCCGATCAGCCCCAGCATTTT.

There are a few counts of this clonotype. This chain connects TRBV20-1 to TRBJ2-1, with D tentatively TRBD1 (6 bases). V lost 5 bases to trimming and J lost 9 bases, with 14 bases between them. The CDR3 length is 12 residues. The germline CDR1 and CDR2 sequences are DFQATT and SNEGSKA (reference sequence). In nucleotides, the CDR3 is TGCAGTGCTGTTAGGGGGAGTCTTGAGCAGTTCTTC. Translating it yields CSAVRGSLEQFF.

This clonotype was seen only a few times. The chain is built from TRBV7-6 and TRBJ2-5; D not resolved. Trimming removed 5 bases from V and 5 bases from J, with 12 bases in between. The CDR3 covers 13 residues. CDR1 is SGHVS, CDR2 FNYEAQ, per germline. CDR3 amino acids: CASSLDVGETQYF. CDR3 nucleotides: TGTGCCAGCAGCCTGGACGTTGGGGAGACCCAGTACTTC.

V usage is TRBV6-5 and J usage is TRBJ1-2; D gene ambiguous. The V end was cut by 2 bases, the J end by 4 bases, with 11 bases between. This CDR3 spans 14 amino acids. CDR1 is MNHEY and CDR2 is SVGAGI in the germline V gene. The CDR3 loop reads CASSYSGFSYGYTF. CDR3 DNA: TGTGCCAGCAGTTACAGTGGGTTTTCCTATGGCTACACCTTC.

This clonotype came up many times. This chain connects TRBV5-6 to TRBJ2-7, with D tentatively TRBD2 (5 bases). The CDR3 has 12 residues. Trimming cost V 3 bases and J 7 bases, with 11 bases left between them. From germline, CDR1 is SGHDT and CDR2 YYEEEE. The CDR3 loop is CASSYGPGEQYF. CDR3 bases: TGTGCCAGCAGCTACGGACCGGGGGAGCAGTACTTC.

This clonotype was picked up a small number of times. The chain is built from TRBV6-1 and TRBJ1-1; 7 bases are shared with TRBD1. This CDR3 is 14 amino acids long. With V trimmed by 5 bases and J by 6 bases, 9 bases remained unmatched. CDR1 is MNHNS and CDR2 is SASEGT in the germline V gene. The CDR3 nucleotides are TGTGCCAGCAGTCCGGACAGGTTAGATGCTGAAGCTTTCTTT. Translating gives CASSPDRLDAEAFF.

The table lists this clonotype with many counts. V usage is TRBV11-2 and J usage is TRBJ2-1; 9 bases agree with TRBD1. Trimming took 6 bases from V and 3 from J; bases not matched to a gene: 9. Looked up from germline, CDR1 is SGHAT and CDR2 is FQNNGV. This CDR3 is 16 amino acids long. The CDR3 loop reads CASSETGTGYYNEQFF. The DNA of the CDR3 is TGTGCCAGCAGTGAAACCGGGACAGGGTACTACAATGAGCAGTTCTTC. The variable domain in full, completed from reference TRBV11-2 and TRBJ2-1, reads EAGVAQSPRYKIIEKRQSVAFWCNPISGHATLYWYQQILGQGPKLLIQFQNNGVVDDSQLPKDRFSAERLKGVDSTLKIQPAKLEDSAVYLCASSETGTGYYNEQFFGPGTRLTVL.

This clonotype was seen a few times. This chain connects TRBV5-1 to TRBJ2-7; D assignment may be TRBD1 or TRBD2 (5 bases each). This CDR3 comprises 13 residues. Trimming removed 2 bases at V and 2 bases at J, with 8 bases between. CDR1 and CDR2 from the germline V gene are SGHRS and YFSETQ. CDR3 loop: CASSFGDPYEQYF. The DNA of the CDR3 is TGCGCCAGCAGCTTCGGGGACCCCTACGAGCAGTACTTC.

V gene TRBV4-3 combines with J gene TRBJ1-1; no clear D gene. V lost 4 bases, J lost 3 bases, and 12 bases lay in between. Germline V gene data show CDR1 as LGHNA and CDR2 as YSLEER. The CDR3 is 14 amino acids. Here the CDR3 reads CASSRFAGDTEAFF. For the CDR3, the DNA is TGCGCCAGCAGCCGGTTTGCGGGAGACACTGAAGCTTTCTTT.

Only a few counts were recorded for this clonotype. The chain combines TRBV2 with TRBJ2-1; tentative D call: TRBD1 (6 bases). The V gene lost 10 bases and the J gene lost 0 bases, with 16 bases spanning the gap. The CDR3 spans 15 residues. Per the germline V gene, CDR1 is SNHLY and CDR2 is FYNNEI. In DNA, the CDR3 is TGTGCCAACAAGACAGGTTTGAGCTCCTACAATGAGCAGTTCTTC. It specifies CANKTGLSSYNEQFF.

The table lists this clonotype with many counts. The gene calls are TRBV12-3 or TRBV12-4 and TRBJ1-2; D remains unclear. V gave up 4 bases and J gave up 8 bases, with 5 bases separating them. This CDR3 has 10 residues. CDR3 bases: TGTGCCAGCAGTTCCGGAGGCTACACCTTC. Its translation is CASSSGGYTF.

This clonotype was counted between two and nine times. The gene calls are TRBV11-2 and TRBJ2-1; TRBD1 agrees at 8 bases. Germline CDR1 SGHAT, CDR2 FQNNGV. CDR3 length: 13 residues. With V trimmed by 4 bases and J by 15 bases, 11 bases remained unmatched. This CDR3 reads CASSSGQGSKRFF. CDR3 nucleotide sequence: TGTGCCAGCAGCTCCGGACAGGGAAGTAAGAGGTTCTTC. The entire variable domain, with the rest obtained from reference TRBV11-2 and TRBJ2-1, is as follows: EAGVAQSPRYKIIEKRQSVAFWCNPISGHATLYWYQQILGQGPKLLIQFQNNGVVDDSQLPKDRFSAERLKGVDSTLKIQPAKLEDSAVYLCASSSGQGSKRFFGPGTRLTVL.

V is TRBV15 and J is TRBJ2-7; D remains unclear. Germline CDR1 reads LNHNV; CDR2 reads YYDKDF (reference sequence). V was pared by 3 bases and J by 7 bases, with 13 bases between. CDR3 length equals 13 residues. CDR3 loop: CATSRASQEEQYF. As DNA, the CDR3 is TGTGCCACCAGCAGGGCCTCGCAGGAGGAGCAGTACTTC.

This clonotype occurred a few times. This rearrangement joins TRBV11-2 to TRBJ2-1; TRBD2 agrees at 7 bases. The germline V gene has CDR1 SGHAT and CDR2 FQNNGV. Germline trimming cut 3 bases from V and 2 bases from J; bases unmatched to any gene: 4. This CDR3 is built from 15 residues. CDR3 DNA: TGTGCCAGCAGCTTCGGGGCGGGGGCCTACAATGAGCAGTTCTTC. Protein: CASSFGAGAYNEQFF.

This clonotype was recorded at least ten times. The chain employs TRBV5-6 and TRBJ2-4; D is undetermined. The V gene's germline CDR1 is SGHDT and CDR2 YYEEEE. V dropped 1 base and J dropped 1 base, with 3 bases sitting between them. The CDR3 loop spans 13 amino acids. In DNA, the CDR3 is TGTGCCAGCAGCTTGTCCGCCAAAAACATTCAGTACTTC. Translation gives CASSLSAKNIQYF.

This clonotype is classed as medium-sized. V is TRBV24-1 and J is TRBJ2-4; no firm D call. The CDR3 runs to 12 residues. Germline V gene data show CDR1 as KGHDR and CDR2 as SFDVKD. Trimming stripped 2 bases from V and 5 bases from J, with 3 bases between. Here the CDR3 DNA reads TGTGCCACCAGTGATTCCCAAAACATTCAGTACTTC. It is translated as CATSDSQNIQYF.

Note on this clonotype: One end of the junction varies from germline; a read error may be responsible. The chain employs TRBV5-1 and TRBJ2-7; TRBD1 might be the D (6 bases). The CDR3 extends over 15 amino acids. Germline V gene lookup returns CDR1 SGHRS and CDR2 YFSETQ. The DNA of the CDR3 is TGCGCCAGCAGCTTGGGGGCAAGACAGGCTGATGAGCAGCACTTC. This encodes CASSLGARQADEQHF.

This clonotype has just a few counts. The rearrangement uses TRBV10-1 and TRBJ2-7; tentative D call: TRBD1 (5 bases). The CDR3 runs to 15 residues. The ends were cut back, 4 bases at V and 5 bases at J, with 18 bases in the middle. Germline CDR1 is WNHNN and CDR2 is SYGVQD (reference sequence). CDR3 nucleotide sequence: TGCGCCAGCAGTGGAAGGTCCAGGGTTTCCCACGAGCAGTACTTC. Amino acid sequence: CASSGRSRVSHEQYF.